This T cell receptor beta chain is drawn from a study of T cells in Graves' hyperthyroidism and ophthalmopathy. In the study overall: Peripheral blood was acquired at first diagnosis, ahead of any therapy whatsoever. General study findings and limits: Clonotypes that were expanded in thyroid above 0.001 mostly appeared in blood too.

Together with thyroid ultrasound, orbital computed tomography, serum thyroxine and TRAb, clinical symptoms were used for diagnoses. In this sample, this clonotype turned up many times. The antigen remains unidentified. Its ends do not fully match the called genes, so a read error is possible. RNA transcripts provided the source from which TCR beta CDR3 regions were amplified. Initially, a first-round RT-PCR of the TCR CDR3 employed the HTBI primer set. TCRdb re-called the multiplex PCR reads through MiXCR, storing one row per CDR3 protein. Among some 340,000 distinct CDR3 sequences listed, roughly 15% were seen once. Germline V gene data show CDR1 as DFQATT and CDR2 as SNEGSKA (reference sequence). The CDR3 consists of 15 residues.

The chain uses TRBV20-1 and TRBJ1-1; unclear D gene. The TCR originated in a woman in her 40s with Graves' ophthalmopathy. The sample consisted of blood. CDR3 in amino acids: CSASPRDYGNTEVFF. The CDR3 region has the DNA TGCAGTGCTAGTCCCCGCGATTATGGGAACACTGAAGTTTTCTTT.